The 14 T cell receptor beta chains below were found in one sample sequenced in a study of PD-L1 blockade in urothelial cancer. Time point defined: pretreatment peripheral blood. Measured with immunoSEQ multiplex PCR; TCRdb has only the in-frame clones, and not every one. The data show around 50,000 clones, 75% to 85% seen once. Sequencing used PBMCs, obtained around atezolizumab (anti-PD-L1) treatment. All receptors come from a man between 50 and 59 years old with urothelial cancer.

This clone was found a few times. V usage is TRBV10-3 and J usage is TRBJ1-1; D unresolved. Germline CDR1 and CDR2: ENHRY and SYGVKD. This CDR3 is 12 amino acids long. The V and J ends lost 6 bases and 1 base respectively, with 6 bases between them. For the CDR3, the DNA is TGTGCCATCAGAGGCGGGAACACTGAAGCTTTCTTT. It specifies CAIRGGNTEAFF.

The chain combines TRBV19 with TRBJ1-2, with 8 bases that match TRBD1. This CDR3 comprises 17 residues. Germline V gene sequence: CDR1 LNHDA, CDR2 SQIVND (reference sequence). Trimming at V came to 6 bases and at J to 4 bases, leaving 16 bases not matched to a gene. The CDR3 is CASSPNTDRGVGYGYTF. CDR3 DNA sequence: TGTGCCAGTAGCCCAAATACCGACAGGGGAGTGGGCTATGGCTACACCTTC.

V gene TRBV19 combines with J gene TRBJ2-1; D uncertain. The CDR3 length is 14 residues. Germline values: CDR1 LNHDA, CDR2 SQIVND (reference sequence). The V end lost 7 bases, the J end lost 1 base, and 11 bases lay between the germline ends. DNA for the CDR3: TGTGCCAGTAAAGTTTGGCCGTCCTACAATGAGCAGTTCTTC. It encodes CASKVWPSYNEQFF.

This chain joins TRBV5-1 and TRBJ2-6; D uncertain. The V gene lost 1 base and the J gene lost 2 bases, with 10 bases spanning the gap. From germline, CDR1 is SGHRS and CDR2 YFSETQ. CDR3 length: 16 residues. The CDR3 loop reads CASSLNWATGANVLTF. CDR3 nucleotides: TGCGCCAGCAGCTTGAACTGGGCGACTGGGGCCAACGTCCTGACTTTC.

The chain has TRBV7-9 and TRBJ1-5, with D maybe TRBD1 (6 bases). The V end was cut by 5 bases, the J end by 0 bases, with 14 bases between. The CDR3 sequence is 16 residues long. CDR1 and CDR2 from the germline V gene are SEHNR and FQNEAQ (reference sequence). The chain's CDR3 is CASSPSQGDSNQPQHF. Here the CDR3 DNA reads TGTGCCAGCAGCCCGTCACAGGGTGATAGCAATCAGCCCCAGCATTTT.

This clone was recorded only once. The chain combines TRBV9 with TRBJ2-3; 8 nucleotides agree with TRBD2. Germline lookup yields CDR1 SGDLS and CDR2 YYNGEE. The CDR3 extends over 15 amino acids. V lost 1 base to trimming and J lost 2 bases; unmatched junction nucleotides: 3. The chain's CDR3 is CASSVSGGLTDTQYF. Here the CDR3 DNA reads TGTGCCAGCAGCGTAAGCGGGGGCCTCACAGATACGCAGTATTTT.

The rearrangement joins TRBV10-1 to TRBJ2-7; 8 bases line up with TRBD1. Germline V CDR1 and CDR2: WNHNN, SYGVQD (reference sequence). The CDR3 loop spans 13 amino acids. V gave up 4 bases and J gave up 7 bases; unmatched junction bases: 6. This CDR3 is CASSVDRAGEQYV. As DNA, the CDR3 is TGCGCCAGCAGTGTGGACAGGGCGGGGGAGCAGTACGTC.

This chain uses TRBV10-1 with TRBJ1-3; D may be TRBD1 (5 bases). Germline loops: CDR1 WNHNN, CDR2 SYGVQD (reference sequence). This CDR3 has 13 residues. V was clipped by 5 bases and J by 8 bases, with 13 bases between them. The CDR3 DNA sequence: TGCGCCAGCAGTCCCTCGACGGGGGACACCATATATTTT. Residues: CASSPSTGDTIYF.

CDR3 coding DNA: TGCGCCAGCAACCCGGGAAACAACGGCGGCTACGAGCAGTACTTC. It yields the protein CASNPGNNGGYEQYF. V is TRBV5-1 and J is TRBJ2-7, with D possibly being TRBD2 (5 bases). V shed 6 bases and J shed 3 bases, with 19 bases lying between them. CDR1 is SGHRS and CDR2 is YFSETQ in the germline V gene. CDR3 length: 15 amino acids.

J is TRBJ2-5 and V is TRBV10-1; 9 nucleotides match TRBD1. This CDR3 region has 13 residues. Germline trimming cut 4 bases from V and 9 bases from J; bases unmatched to any gene: 6. Per the germline V gene, CDR1 is WNHNN and CDR2 is SYGVQD (reference sequence). DNA of the CDR3: TGCGCCAGCAGTGTAGGGGGACAGGGAGCCCAGTACTTC. This gives the protein CASSVGGQGAQYF.

This sequence joins TRBV7-8 and TRBJ2-4; a weak D match, TRBD2 (6 bases). Germline V CDR1 and CDR2: SGHVS, FQNEAQ. With 5 bases removed from V and 0 bases from J, the gap between germline ends came to 11 bases. The CDR3 runs to 15 residues. The CDR3 region is CASSKGLLAKNIQYF. The CDR3 DNA is TGTGCCAGCAGCAAGGGACTTCTAGCCAAAAACATTCAGTACTTC.

V usage is TRBV7-2 and J usage is TRBJ2-7; 9 positions match TRBD1. With V trimmed by 5 bases and J by 0 bases, 5 bases remained unmatched. Looked up from germline, CDR1 is SGHTA and CDR2 is FQGNSA. The CDR3 totals 15 residues. The CDR3 coding sequence is TGTGCCAGCAGCCGCCGGGACAGGGTCTCCTACGAGCAGTACTTC. It codes for CASSRRDRVSYEQYF.

This clone has more than one count but fewer than ten. The chain has TRBV6-6 and TRBJ1-3; TRBD1 matches at 11 bases. Germline assignment: CDR1 MNHNY and CDR2 SVGAGI (reference sequence). V lost 8 bases, J lost 4 bases, and 4 bases stayed unmatched. This CDR3 is 14 amino acids long. The CDR3 loop reads CASGQGAAGNTIYF. In DNA, the CDR3 is TGTGCCAGCGGACAGGGGGCTGCAGGAAACACCATATATTTT.

Only a few counts were recorded for this clone. The chain joins TRBV28 to TRBJ1-4, with 7 bases matching TRBD1. Unmatched junction bases numbered 5, after V lost 7 bases and J lost 3 bases. CDR1 and CDR2 from the germline V gene are MDHEN and SYDVKM. The length of the CDR3 is 14 residues. The CDR3, as DNA: TGTGCCAGCAACGCCGGGACAGCTAATGAAAAACTGTTTTTT. It is translated as CASNAGTANEKLFF.